This T cell receptor (beta chain) emerged from a study of blood T cell repertoires in COVID-19. Overall study: Donors in the United States, Italy and Spain gave samples during acute or convalescent COVID-19. The analysed material was cDNA or gDNA that came from T cells, B-cell-depleted T cells, or PBMCs.

Trimming cost V 6 bases and J 0 bases, with 12 bases left between them. Per germline, CDR1 SQVTM and CDR2 ANQGSEA. The CDR3 length is 14 residues. The authors' processing: Estimates of nucleated cell counts were drawn from the amplification of reference gene primers. Data came from immunoSEQ multiplex PCR; TCRdb stores just in-frame clones and leaves some out. V and J calls plus clone size are reproduced from that table; the DNA served to infer D and trimming. The data show tens of thousands of clones, with around 74% seen just once and almost 8% held by the top ten. The chain employs TRBV29-1 and TRBJ1-5; D not certain. The sequenced sample was peripheral blood. The TCR originated in a woman in her 70s with active or convalescent COVID-19. CDR3 nucleotides: TGCAGCGTGAAATGGGGAGGTAGCAATCAGCCCCAGCATTTT. Residues: CSVKWGGSNQPQHF.